What follows are 16 T cell receptor beta chains derived from one specimen sequenced in a study of cytotoxic CD8 clonotypes in ibrutinib-treated CLL. Here immunoSEQ multiplex PCR was the method, and the copy in TCRdb shows in-frame clones only, minus some. The sample contains hundreds of thousands of clones, roughly 80% of which appear only once. Sample: PBMCs, taken before ibrutinib treatment. These receptors all stem from a human donor with chronic lymphocytic leukemia.

The chain carries TRBV4-3 and TRBJ2-7; the match to TRBD1 covers 9 bases. CDR1 is LGHNA, CDR2 YSLEER, per germline. With 5 bases clipped from V and 6 bases from J, the junction kept 11 bases outside the gene matches. This CDR3 comprises 15 residues. The CDR3 is CASSYGPGQGPEQYF. As DNA, the CDR3 is TGCGCCAGCAGCTACGGCCCGGGACAGGGACCCGAGCAGTACTTC.

This clone was counted a few times. The CDR3 DNA is TGTGCCAGCAGCCCTGTGTCCTATGGCTACACCTTC. It specifies CASSPVSYGYTF. The J gene is TRBJ1-2, the V gene TRBV7-6; D is unclear. Trimming stripped 5 bases from V and 4 bases from J, with 8 bases between. The CDR3 length is 12 residues. The germline V gene has CDR1 SGHVS and CDR2 FNYEAQ.

This chain joins TRBV7-3 and TRBJ1-1; D is perhaps TRBD1 (6 bases). Trimming stripped 5 bases from V and 4 bases from J, with 11 bases between. This CDR3 spans 13 amino acids. Germline CDR1 reads SGHTA; CDR2 reads FQGTGA. CDR3 amino acids: CASSPQGRTEAFF. The CDR3 DNA sequence: TGTGCCAGCAGCCCACAGGGCCGCACTGAAGCTTTCTTT.

Only a few counts were recorded for this clone. The chain combines TRBV28 with TRBJ1-5; D is perhaps TRBD1 (6 bases). Trimming left V 5 bases short and J 3 bases short, with 14 bases between. Germline values: CDR1 MDHEN, CDR2 SYDVKM. The CDR3 has 15 residues. CDR3 protein: CASSTRQELNQPQHF. As DNA, the CDR3 is TGTGCCAGCAGTACCAGACAGGAACTCAATCAGCCCCAGCATTTT.

The chain recombines TRBV15 with TRBJ1-2; D gene ambiguous. This CDR3 region has 13 residues. The V gene lost 5 bases and the J gene lost 8 bases, with 15 bases spanning the gap. Germline lookup yields CDR1 LNHNV and CDR2 YYDKDF (reference sequence). The CDR3 nucleotides are TGTGCCACCAGCGATAGAACCGGGAGAGGCTACACCTTC. Translating gives CATSDRTGRGYTF.

V and J are TRBV6-1 and TRBJ2-2; TRBD2 is a possible D gene (6 bases). CDR3 length: 14 residues. The germline V and J ends were trimmed by 9 bases and 3 bases, with 14 bases remaining between them. Germline V gene data show CDR1 as MNHNS and CDR2 as SASEGT. The CDR3 reads CASYSGTHTGELFF. For the CDR3, the DNA is TGTGCCAGTTATAGCGGCACACACACCGGGGAGCTGTTTTTT.

The chain combines TRBV9 with TRBJ2-5, with D tentatively TRBD2 (5 bases). Trimming pared 0 bases from V and 0 bases from J, leaving 6 bases between. CDR3 length: 14 residues. From germline, CDR1 is SGDLS and CDR2 YYNGEE. Written as DNA, the CDR3 is TGTGCCAGCAGCGTAGGAGGGTACCAAGAGACCCAGTACTTC. The encoded protein is CASSVGGYQETQYF.

The J gene is TRBJ1-1, the V gene TRBV5-8, with a weak D call TRBD1 (5 bases). Deletions cut 4 bases from V and 2 bases from J, with 12 bases between. Germline V CDR1 and CDR2: SGHTS, YDEGEE. This CDR3 contains 14 residues. Written as DNA, the CDR3 is TGTGCCAGCAGCGGGTGGGACCCCAACACTGAAGCTTTCTTT. It is translated as CASSGWDPNTEAFF.

The genes are TRBV25-1 and TRBJ2-7; 8 positions match TRBD2. CDR1 MGHDK and CDR2 SYGVNS come from the germline V gene. The trim removed 4 bases at V and 5 bases at J, leaving 10 bases unmatched. This CDR3 is 15 amino acids long. The CDR3 loop is CASSAGSGSFDEQYF. The CDR3 nucleotides read TGTGCCAGCAGTGCCGGGAGCGGGAGTTTCGACGAGCAGTACTTC.

V is TRBV6-5 and J is TRBJ2-3, with 11 bases fitting TRBD2. Germline lookup yields CDR1 MNHEY and CDR2 SVGAGI. Trimming at V came to 6 bases and at J to 6 bases, leaving 8 bases not matched to a gene. The CDR3 has 15 amino acids. The CDR3: CASSWIAGGSDTQYF. DNA for the CDR3: TGTGCCAGCAGCTGGATAGCGGGAGGGTCCGATACGCAGTATTTT.

The chain has TRBV5-1 and TRBJ2-7, with 7 bases fitting TRBD2. Germline lookup yields CDR1 SGHRS and CDR2 YFSETQ. The V and J ends lost 0 bases and 1 base, in that order; junction bases with no gene match: 7. This CDR3 is 16 amino acids long. Written as DNA, the CDR3 is TGCGCCAGCAGCTTGGGGCCAAGCGGGACGTCCTACGAGCAGTACTTC. This codes for CASSLGPSGTSYEQYF.

The rearrangement uses TRBV6-5 and TRBJ1-2; D is ambiguous. Germline lookup yields CDR1 MNHEY and CDR2 SVGAGI. This CDR3 is built from 14 residues. Trimming took off 7 bases at V and 2 bases at J, with 14 bases between the two ends. The CDR3 DNA is TGTGCCAGCACCCATCCGGCGGGAAACTATGGCTACACCTTC. Amino acid sequence: CASTHPAGNYGYTF.

This clone came up once. The rearrangement joins TRBV28 to TRBJ1-3; possibly TRBD1 for D (5 bases). Trimming took off 6 bases at V and 3 bases at J, with 12 bases between the two ends. The germline V gene has CDR1 MDHEN and CDR2 SYDVKM. The CDR3 extends over 14 amino acids. The DNA of the CDR3 is TGTGCCAGCAGGTACTGGCAGGGTGGAAACACCATATATTTT. Translating it yields CASRYWQGGNTIYF.

This chain joins TRBV30 and TRBJ2-3; D uncertain. The CDR3 has 13 amino acids. The germline CDR1 and CDR2 sequences are GTSNPN and SVGIG (reference sequence). The ends were cut back, 0 bases at V and 6 bases at J, with 10 bases in the middle. CDR3 DNA: TGTGCCTGGAGTGTAGGCTGGCCCGATACGCAGTATTTT. This sequence encodes CAWSVGWPDTQYF.

V usage is TRBV2 and J usage is TRBJ1-5; D is undetermined. Germline assignment: CDR1 SNHLY and CDR2 FYNNEI. Trimming left V 7 bases short and J 2 bases short, with 9 bases between. CDR3 length: 13 amino acids. The CDR3 sequence: CASTPGGNQPQHF. The CDR3 region has the DNA TGTGCCAGCACACCTGGGGGCAATCAGCCCCAGCATTTT.

The V call is TRBV7-6, the J call TRBJ1-2; D may be TRBD1 (6 bases). CDR1 and CDR2 from the germline V gene are SGHVS and FNYEAQ. This CDR3 has 14 residues. Trimming pared 2 bases from V and 5 bases from J, leaving 12 bases between. DNA for the CDR3: TGTGCCAGCAGCTTATCGGGGGGCGCTTATGGCTACACCTTC. Its protein is CASSLSGGAYGYTF. The variable domain in full, with the rest retrieved from reference TRBV7-6 and TRBJ1-2, is GAGVSQSPRYKVTKRGQDVALRCDPISGHVSLYWYRQALGQGPEFLTYFNYEAQQDKSGLPNDRFSAERPEGSISTLTIQRTEQRDSAMYRCASSLSGGAYGYTFGSGTRLTVV.